This T cell receptor beta chain was observed in a study of shared clonotypes between healthy human individuals. On the study more broadly: Per-donor plates numbered three CD4 naive, three CD4 memory, two CD8 naive and one CD8 memory.

The CDR3 runs to 15 residues. CDR1 is SGHRS, CDR2 YFSETQ, per germline. The V gene lost 2 bases and the J gene lost 0 bases, with 11 bases spanning the gap. Healthy adults negative for HIV, lacking recent acute infections or vaccinations, served as donors. Some clones are missing from TCRdb's copy, which holds only in-frame ones; the method was immunoSEQ multiplex PCR. The data show approximately 2,300,000 clones, 85% to 95% seen once. About this clone itself: No antigen is known for it.

General study results and limits: Generally, naive subsets (rather than memory subsets) showed larger estimated richness.

The rearrangement links TRBV5-1 to TRBJ2-5, with a possible D match to TRBD1 (6 bases). The TCR was taken from a man between 18 and 29 years old in good health. Some clones in this sample may be carry-over from other donors' samples. Specimen: naive CD4+ T cells from PBMCs. Regarding subset: CD45RA+ positively selected. CDR3 nucleotide sequence: TGCGCCAGCAGCTTTCAGGGGTCTTACCAAGAGACCCAGTACTTC. Protein: CASSFQGSYQETQYF.